Described below is a single TCR beta chain sequence and its context. The CDR3 totals 14 residues. The V end lost 5 bases, the J end lost 5 bases, and 15 bases lay between the germline ends. CDR1 MDHEN and CDR2 SYDVKM come from the germline V gene. The data were produced by immunoSEQ multiplex PCR, yet TCRdb's version contains in-frame clones alone and is incomplete. Seen here are about 11,000 clones, approximately 80% observed once, and the top ten hold 8% to 9.5%. The record originates from a study of somatic mutations in cytotoxic T cells in rheumatoid arthritis. Overall study context: Patients had about 30 ml EDTA blood drawn right after diagnosis, before any treatment.

The J gene is TRBJ1-1, the V gene TRBV28, with unresolved D. The sample comprised CD8+ T cells sorted from blood. This clonotype originated in a woman in her sixties or seventies with rheumatoid arthritis. The CDR3 DNA reads TGTGCCAGCAGTCCCGACCCAGGAGGGACTGAAGCTTTCTTT. It yields the protein CASSPDPGGTEAFF.